These 2 T cell receptor beta chains were sequenced from one sample in a study of cytomegalovirus exposure and HLA in healthy donors. With 60 Vbeta and 13 Jbeta primers, the PCR was carried out. Sequencing used immunoSEQ multiplex PCR; TCRdb keeps in-frame clones, though not all of them. Seen here are fewer than 200,000 clones, roughly 87% observed once, and the top ten hold 0.2% to 0.3%. Sequencing used PBMCs. These receptors all stem from a girl younger than two in good health and CMV-seronegative.

This rearrangement joins TRBV9 to TRBJ2-2; a weak D match, TRBD1 (5 bases). Trimming removed 2 bases from V and 1 base from J, with 6 bases in between. CDR1 and CDR2 (germline): SGDLS, YYNGEE. The CDR3 totals 14 residues. CDR3 DNA: TGTGCCAGCAGCGTCACAGGGAACACCGGGGAGCTGTTTTTT. Protein product: CASSVTGNTGELFF.

The gene calls are TRBV5-1 and TRBJ2-3, with 7 bases identical to TRBD1. Germline V gene data show CDR1 as SGHRS and CDR2 as YFSETQ. J lost 11 bases, V lost 0 bases, and 0 bases had no gene match. This CDR3 has 11 amino acids. The CDR3 region has the DNA TGCGCCAGCAGCTTGGCAGGGGGGCAGTATTTT. Protein: CASSLAGGQYF.